This T cell receptor beta chain was sequenced during a study of cytomegalovirus exposure and HLA in healthy donors. The study's findings and limits: Available immune exposure information was restricted to CMV serostatus only. Researchers counted around 180 TCR beta chains as cytomegalovirus-associated. Researchers reported in a later analysis that common viral pathogens appeared linked to several top clusters.

Turning to this clone: The antigen is undetermined.

PCR involved 60 Vbeta and 13 Jbeta primers. In the authors' workflow: About 11 million of some 80 million unique TCR beta chains were shared, per a later count. The repertoire was sequenced with immunoSEQ multiplex PCR; TCRdb's copy has only in-frame clones and lacks some. V, J and clone size reflect that table, while D and trimming were determined from the DNA. Altogether 150,000 to 200,000 clones are present, roughly 80% being singletons, with the ten largest covering about 0.25%. This TCR was sampled from a boy between 10 and 17 years old in good health and CMV-seronegative. Input material: PBMCs.

CDR3 loop: CASSLSLWGLGADTGELFF. The CDR3 coding sequence is TGTGCCAGCAGTTTATCTTTATGGGGACTAGGGGCGGACACCGGGGAGCTGTTTTTT. The gene calls are TRBV27 and TRBJ2-2; 8 nucleotides agree with TRBD2. Germline assignment: CDR1 MNHEY and CDR2 SMNVEV (reference sequence). This CDR3 has 19 residues. The V segment lost 0 bases and the J segment 3 bases; nucleotides outside the gene matches: 12.